This is a list of T cell receptor beta chains from one sample in a study of shared clonotypes between healthy human individuals. This table comes from immunoSEQ multiplex PCR, and its TCRdb copy is limited to in-frame clones, with some not included. This sample has some 2.3 million clones, with more than 85% found just once. The material sequenced was naive CD4+ T cells from PBMCs. All receptors come from a man aged 18 to 29 in good health. Some clones in this sample may be carry-over from other donors' samples. The CDR3 runs from the conserved cysteine through the conserved F or W. A D gene is named only where the DNA matches it firmly. Rows give clone size only sometimes, using once, few, many, or a class for an expanded clone.

NA	16	NA	TRBJ2-3	TRBV14	CASSQDVRGSTDTQYF	TGTGCCAGCAGCCAAGATGTCCGGGGAAGCACAGATACGCAGTATTTT
NA	16	NA	TRBJ2-7	TRBV27	CASSFRPGKLQYEQYF	TGTGCCAGCAGTTTCCGACCAGGGAAGTTGCAGTACGAGCAGTACTTC
NA	16	NA	TRBJ2-3	TRBV28	CASTQGGRGGTDTQYF	TGTGCCAGCACCCAAGGGGGCAGGGGGGGGACAGATACGCAGTATTTT
NA	17	NA	TRBJ1-5	TRBV6-1	CASSEFAPTRSNQPQHF	TGTGCCAGCAGTGAATTTGCGCCTACGAGGAGCAATCAGCCCCAGCATTTT
NA	16	few	TRBJ2-2	TRBV14	CASSRIRGANTGELFF	TGTGCCAGCAGCCGTATTAGGGGGGCGAACACCGGGGAGCTGTTTTTT
NA	14	NA	TRBJ1-2	TRBV27	CASSLGTPPRGYTF	TGTGCCAGCAGTTTGGGGACTCCCCCGCGGGGCTACACCTTC
NA	14	NA	TRBJ2-7	TRBV18	CASSPRQGLYEQYF	TGTGCCAGCTCACCAAGACAGGGACTCTACGAGCAGTACTTC
TRBD2	15	NA	TRBJ2-5	TRBV29-1	CSSTGLAGSQETQYF	TGCAGCTCGACGGGGCTAGCGGGAAGCCAAGAGACCCAGTACTTC
TRBD2	17	once	TRBJ2-3	TRBV18	CASSPLGRGVGTDTQYF	TGTGCCAGCTCACCTCTCGGGCGGGGGGTAGGCACAGATACGCAGTATTTT
NA	14	NA	TRBJ1-2	TRBV28	CASSSTESNYGYTF	TGTGCCAGCAGTTCGACAGAATCGAACTATGGCTACACCTTC
TRBD2	13	NA	TRBJ2-1	TRBV7-3	CASSGTSHNEQFF	TGTGCCAGCAGCGGGACTAGCCACAATGAGCAGTTCTTC
TRBD1	15	NA	TRBJ2-1	TRBV11-3	CASSLVGTAFNEQFF	TGTGCCAGCAGCTTAGTCGGGACAGCCTTCAATGAGCAGTTCTTC
TRBD2	15	once	TRBJ2-7	TRBV28	CASRGTGTTSYEQYF	TGTGCCAGCAGGGGGACCGGGACTACCTCCTACGAGCAGTACTTC
NA	12	NA	TRBJ2-7	TRBV6-1	CASRKDFYEQYF	TGTGCCAGCAGGAAGGACTTTTACGAGCAGTACTTC
NA	14	NA	TRBJ2-1	TRBV7-2	CASSSGPSYNEQFF	TGTGCCAGCAGTAGCGGCCCCTCCTACAATGAGCAGTTCTTC
NA	15	once	TRBJ2-1	TRBV14	CASSQRTTLGNEQFF	TGTGCCAGCAGCCAACGGACTACCTTAGGCAATGAGCAGTTCTTC
NA	14	NA	TRBJ2-5	TRBV7-3	CASSLGGPQETQYF	TGTGCCAGCAGCTTAGGCGGACCCCAAGAGACCCAGTACTTC
NA	13	NA	TRBJ1-2	TRBV30	CAWSVNSRGGYTF	TGTGCCTGGAGTGTAAATAGCCGCGGGGGCTACACCTTC
NA	14	NA	TRBJ1-1	TRBV2	CASSVWRAGTEAFF	TGTGCCAGCAGTGTATGGAGGGCAGGAACTGAAGCTTTCTTT
TRBD1	18	NA	TRBJ2-7	TRBV6-1	CASSELVHGTGTPYEQYF	TGTGCCAGCAGTGAATTGGTCCATGGGACAGGCACTCCCTACGAGCAGTACTTC
NA	16	NA	TRBJ2-1	TRBV9	CASSPPGHRSYNEQFF	TGTGCCAGCAGCCCTCCCGGGCACCGCTCCTACAATGAGCAGTTCTTC
TRBD1	12	NA	TRBJ1-1	TRBV7-9	CASSQGGSEAFF	TGTGCCAGCAGCCAGGGGGGTTCTGAAGCTTTCTTT
NA	15	once	TRBJ2-3	TRBV29-1	CSGDGGRVGTDTQYF	TGCAGCGGCGATGGGGGCAGGGTCGGCACAGATACGCAGTATTTT
NA	13	NA	TRBJ1-4	TRBV30	CAWGLLTGEKLFF	TGTGCCTGGGGATTACTAACGGGTGAAAAACTGTTTTTT
NA	17	NA	TRBJ2-1	TRBV7-3	CASSLTSGAVVYNEQFF	TGTGCCAGCAGCTTAACCTCAGGGGCGGTGGTCTACAATGAGCAGTTCTTC
NA	16	NA	TRBJ2-3	TRBV4-1	CASSQDYGGDADTQYF	TGCGCCAGCAGCCAAGATTACGGAGGGGACGCAGATACGCAGTATTTT
NA	13	NA	TRBJ1-1	TRBV29-1	CSAYRDRGTEAFF	TGCAGCGCTTACAGGGACCGGGGCACTGAAGCTTTCTTT
NA	14	NA	TRBJ1-1	TRBV4-1	CASSQERVNTEAFF	TGCGCCAGCAGCCAAGAAAGGGTGAACACTGAAGCTTTCTTT
NA	16	NA	TRBJ2-3	TRBV28	CASSLRRALSTDTQYF	TGTGCCAGCAGCCTACGTCGCGCTCTTAGCACAGATACGCAGTATTTT
NA	14	NA	TRBJ2-7	TRBV10-3	CAISGQGGGYEQYF	TGTGCCATCAGTGGGCAGGGAGGTGGGTACGAGCAGTACTTC
NA	14	NA	TRBJ2-1	TRBV5-1	CASSGEPIYNEQFF	TGCGCCAGCAGCGGAGAGCCCATCTACAATGAGCAGTTCTTC
NA	17	NA	TRBJ2-7	TRBV5-1	CASSLAGSGVGSYEQYF	TGCGCCAGCAGCTTGGCCGGATCAGGGGTTGGGTCCTACGAGCAGTACTTC
TRBD2	16	NA	TRBJ2-1	TRBV27	CASSRLAVHKYNEQFF	TGTGCCAGCAGCCGACTAGCGGTCCACAAGTACAATGAGCAGTTCTTC
NA	14	NA	TRBJ1-2	TRBV7-2	CASSLDSTNYGYTF	TGTGCCAGCAGCTTAGATTCGACTAACTATGGCTACACCTTC
TRBD1	11	NA	TRBJ1-4	TRBV20-1	CSARDSEKLFF	TGCAGTGCACGGGACAGCGAAAAACTGTTTTTT
NA	14	NA	TRBJ1-1	TRBV2	CASSEYPANTEAFF	TGTGCCAGCAGTGAATACCCAGCGAACACTGAAGCTTTCTTT
TRBD2	18	NA	TRBJ2-1	TRBV5-3	CARSLRLAGEVSYNEQFF	TGTGCCAGAAGCCTGAGGCTAGCGGGAGAGGTATCCTACAATGAGCAGTTCTTC
NA	14	NA	TRBJ1-3	TRBV5-1	CASSPEGPGNTIYF	TGCGCCAGCAGCCCAGAGGGGCCCGGAAACACCATATATTTT
TRBD1	16	NA	TRBJ2-2	TRBV5-1	CASRTGTGANTGELFF	TGCGCCAGCAGAACAGGGACAGGGGCAAACACCGGGGAGCTGTTTTTT
NA	13	NA	TRBJ1-2	TRBV7-3	CASSPGPPVGYTF	TGTGCCAGCAGCCCCGGGCCCCCTGTAGGCTACACCTTC
TRBD2	15	NA	TRBJ2-1	TRBV19	CASSVAGGARNEQFF	TGTGCCAGTAGTGTAGCGGGAGGCGCTAGAAATGAGCAGTTCTTC
TRBD1	13	NA	TRBJ2-3	TRBV28	CASRTGGTDTQYF	TGTGCCAGCAGAACAGGGGGCACAGATACGCAGTATTTT